The rows below give T cell receptor beta chains drawn from one sample of a study of T cells in Graves' hyperthyroidism and ophthalmopathy. TCRdb re-derived calls from the multiplex PCR reads in MiXCR, one entry per CDR3 protein. In the table there are 20,000 or so distinct CDR3 sequences, around 54% of which are singletons. The sequenced sample consisted of blood. These receptors were collected from a woman aged 40 to 49 with Graves' hyperthyroidism that later progressed to Graves' ophthalmopathy. The CDR3 runs from the conserved cysteine through the conserved F or W. A D gene is named only where the DNA matches it firmly. Not every row has a clone size; where given, it reads once, few, many or a size class.

>.|TRBD1|TRBJ2-6|TRBV7-3|16
CASSPRQGSGANVLTF
TGTGCCAGCAGCCCGAGACAGGGGTCTGGGGCCAACGTCCTGACTTTC
>.|.|TRBJ2-7|TRBV6-1|15
CASSRHRDPTYEQYF
TGTGCCAGCAGCAGACACCGGGACCCAACCTACGAGCAGTACTTC
>few|.|TRBJ2-7|TRBV20-1|14
CSARGTGLTYEQYF
TGCAGTGCTAGAGGGACGGGGCTTACCTACGAGCAGTACTTC
>few|.|TRBJ2-7|TRBV9|10
CASSVDEQYF
TGTGCCAGCAGCGTAGACGAGCAGTACTTC
>.|TRBD1|TRBJ1-6|TRBV7-9|16
CASSSGTDRVDSPLHF
TGTGCCAGCAGCTCTGGCACGGACAGGGTGGACTCACCCCTCCACTTT
>medium-sized|.|TRBJ1-6|TRBV5-1|16
CASSQEVGRTNSPLHF
TGCGCCAGCAGCCAAGAAGTAGGCAGGACGAATTCACCCCTCCACTTT
>.|.|TRBJ1-2|TRBV20-1|14
CSAGTTGQYYGYTF
TGCAGTGCTGGTACAACAGGACAGTACTATGGCTACACCTTC
>many|.|TRBJ2-7|TRBV5-6|14
CASSLQGDWNEQYF
TGTGCCAGCAGCTTGCAGGGGGACTGGAACGAGCAGTACTTC
>.|.|TRBJ2-2|TRBV5-1|14
CASSFRGDTGELSF
TGCGCGAGCAGCTTTCGCGGGGACACCGGGGAGCTGTCTTTT
>once|TRBD2|TRBJ2-1|TRBV14|17
CASSRRLAGVWGNEQFF
TGTGCCAGCAGCCGAAGACTAGCGGGAGTATGGGGGAATGAGCAGTTCTTC
>many|TRBD1|TRBJ1-1|TRBV5-5|15
CASSLAGGFWTEAFF
TGTGCCAGCAGCTTGGCAGGGGGCTTTTGGACTGAAGCTTTCTTT
>.|.|TRBJ2-5|TRBV7-9|13
CASSLIGRETQYF
TGTGCCAGCAGCTTGATCGGCAGAGAGACCCAGTACTTC
>.|.|TRBJ2-5|TRBV2|16
CASSGLGSPQTETQYF
TGTGCCAGCAGTGGCCTCGGGTCTCCACAAACCGAGACCCAGTACTTC
>medium-sized|.|TRBJ1-3|TRBV14|13
CASSPGLRNTIYF
TGTGCCAGCAGCCCAGGACTGAGAAACACCATATATTTT
>.|.|TRBJ2-5|TRBV7-6|14
CASSLAGAQETQYF
TGTGCCAGCAGCTTAGCCGGGGCTCAAGAGACCCAGTACTTC
>.|TRBD2|TRBJ2-1|TRBV2|11
CASSRLAEQFF
TGTGCCAGCAGTCGACTAGCGGAGCAGTTCTTC
>many|TRBD2|TRBJ2-1|TRBV28|13
CASTKRERNEQFF
TGTGCCAGCACTAAGCGGGAGCGGAATGAGCAGTTCTTC
>.|.|TRBJ2-3|TRBV7-2|16
CASSSYIIRSRDTQYF
TGTGCCAGCAGCTCCTACATTATCCGAAGCAGAGATACGCAGTATTTT
>many|TRBD1|TRBJ1-6|TRBV30|13
CAWTRQGNSPLHF
TGTGCCTGGACCAGACAGGGGAATTCACCCCTCCACTTT
>many|TRBD2|TRBJ2-1|TRBV7-9|18
CASSPDRGAGLAGGEQFF
TGTGCCAGCAGCCCTGACAGGGGTGCGGGACTAGCGGGAGGTGAGCAGTTCTTC
>.|.|TRBJ2-3|TRBV12-3/TRBV12-4|13
CAGDLGRTDTQYF
TGTGCCGGCGACCTGGGACGCACAGATACGCAGTATTTT
>.|.|TRBJ2-1|TRBV24-1|13
CATSDLWDYEQFF
TGTGCCACCAGTGATTTGTGGGATTATGAGCAGTTCTTC
>medium-sized|.|TRBJ2-1|TRBV7-2|15
CASSLRAAANNEQFF
TGTGCCAGCAGCTTAAGGGCCGCAGCGAACAATGAGCAGTTCTTC
>few|.|TRBJ1-2|TRBV25-1|12
CASSAGEWGYTF
TGTGCCAGCAGTGCAGGGGAATGGGGCTACACCTTC
>once|TRBD1|TRBJ1-1|TRBV7-9|14
CASSSTGMNTEAFF
TGTGCCAGCAGCTCGACAGGGATGAACACTGAAGCTTTCTTT
>.|.|TRBJ2-5|TRBV2|11
CASSEEETQYF
TGTGCCAGCAGTGAAGAGGAGACCCAGTACTTC
>.|.|TRBJ2-2|TRBV25-1|12
CASWGVTGELFF
TGTGCCAGCTGGGGGGTTACCGGGGAGCTGTTTTTT
>many|.|TRBJ2-5|TRBV5-1|13
CASSFTRQETQYF
TGCGCCAGCAGCTTTACTAGACAAGAGACCCAGTACTTC
>medium-sized|TRBD1|TRBJ2-7|TRBV29-1|15
CSVNDLGTGSLEQYF
TGCAGCGTTAATGACCTCGGGACAGGATCCCTCGAGCAGTACTTC
>medium-sized|TRBD2|TRBJ2-2|TRBV6-4|16
CASSDSAGTGTGELFF
TGTGCCAGCAGTGACTCAGCGGGAACTGGCACCGGGGAGCTGTTTTTT
>once|.|TRBJ2-1|TRBV20-1|13
CSARGDYFNEQFF
TGCAGTGCTAGGGGGGATTATTTCAATGAGCAGTTCTTC
>.|.|TRBJ1-5|TRBV2|15
CASSEGWGSSQPQHF
TGTGCCAGCAGTGAAGGTTGGGGTAGTAGTCAGCCCCAGCATTTT
>.|.|TRBJ2-1|TRBV29-1|14
CSVVRGSSYNEQFF
TGCAGCGTTGTAAGGGGGAGCTCCTACAATGAGCAGTTCTTC
>medium-sized|TRBD2|TRBJ2-7|TRBV29-1|13
CSVEEGRGYEQYF
TGCAGCGTTGAAGAGGGGCGGGGGTACGAGCAGTACTTC
>many|TRBD1|TRBJ1-5|TRBV6-1|17
CASRLIRGGGLNQPQHF
TGTGCCAGCAGACTGATCAGGGGGGGTGGCCTAAATCAGCCCCAGCATTTT
>once|TRBD2|TRBJ2-7|TRBV10-3|13
CAIGTSGLYEQYF
TGTGCCATCGGGACTAGCGGGTTGTACGAGCAGTACTTC
>.|.|TRBJ2-3|TRBV20-1|16
CSATGTAVLGRDTQYF
TGCAGTGCCACTGGGACGGCGGTTCTTGGGAGGGATACGCAGTATTTT
>few|.|TRBJ2-3|TRBV20-1|13
CSARDEATDTQYF
TGCAGTGCTAGAGATGAGGCCACAGATACGCAGTATTTT
>.|TRBD1|TRBJ2-7|TRBV7-6|13
CASSPTGEDEQYF
TGTGCCAGCAGCCCAACAGGGGAAGACGAGCAGTACTTC
>.|.|TRBJ2-3|TRBV28|14
CASRQGIRTDTQYF
TGTGCCAGCAGACAGGGCATTAGGACAGATACGCAGTATTTT
>.|TRBD2|TRBJ2-7|TRBV7-9|14
CASSLEGLGGEQYF
TGTGCCAGCAGCTTAGAGGGACTAGGTGGCGAGCAGTACTTC
>.|.|TRBJ1-2|TRBV19|14
CASSETGILYGYTF
TGTGCCAGTAGTGAGACAGGCATCCTCTATGGCTACACCTTC
>medium-sized|.|TRBJ2-1|TRBV20-1|16
CSAFGGIHYSYNEQFF
TGCAGTGCCTTCGGTGGGATCCATTATTCCTACAATGAGCAGTTCTTC
>.|TRBD2|TRBJ2-5|TRBV2|14
CASSPTSGQETQYF
TGTGCCAGCAGCCCAACTAGCGGGCAAGAGACCCAGTACTTC
>.|.|TRBJ1-5|TRBV20-1|15
CCARPLGEGNQPQHF
TGCTGTGCTAGACCCCTGGGGGAGGGCAATCAGCCCCAGCATTTC
>.|TRBD2|TRBJ2-1|TRBV25-1|18
CASSQPPGTSGSYNEQFF
TGTGCCAGCAGTCAACCACCCGGGACTAGCGGGAGCTACAATGAGCAGTTCTTC
>.|TRBD2|TRBJ2-7|TRBV20-1|15
CSASGMPSGSYEQYF
TGCAGTGCTAGCGGAATGCCTAGCGGGTCCTACGAGCAGTACTTC
>medium-sized|.|TRBJ2-7|TRBV5-8|14
CASSLGTGIHEQYF
TGTGCCAGCAGCTTGGGAACAGGGATCCACGAGCAGTACTTC
>.|TRBD2|TRBJ2-7|TRBV9|14
CARSVSSGTYEQYF
TGTGCCAGAAGCGTCTCTAGCGGTACCTACGAGCAGTACTTC
>many|.|TRBJ2-1|TRBV5-1|15
CASSQGLGPYNEQFF
TGCGCCAGCAGCCAAGGACTCGGGCCCTACAATGAGCAGTTCTTC
>.|TRBD1|TRBJ2-2|TRBV18|15
CASSPDRWNTGELFF
TGTGCCAGCTCACCGGACAGGTGGAACACCGGGGAGCTGTTTTTT
>many|TRBD2|TRBJ2-7|TRBV12-3/TRBV12-4|13
CASSLAEIYEQYF
TGTGCCAGCAGTCTAGCGGAGATCTACGAGCAGTACTTC
>.|.|TRBJ1-4|TRBV9|15
CASSGRRPGGEKLFF
TGTGCCAGCAGCGGCAGGCGACCCGGAGGTGAAAAACTGTTTTTT